These 5 T cell receptor beta chains were all obtained from the same sample, sequenced in a study of blood T cell repertoires in COVID-19. Using immunoSEQ multiplex PCR, the repertoire was profiled, and TCRdb retains in-frame clones only, with some absent. The sample records 75,000 to 80,000 clones, roughly 80% being singletons. The specimen was peripheral blood. These receptors were taken from a woman aged 55-69 years with acute or convalescent COVID-19.

The V gene is TRBV3-1 (or the pseudogene TRBV3-2), the J gene TRBJ2-5; a weak D match, TRBD2 (6 bases). This CDR3 spans 15 amino acids. Germline V gives CDR1 LGHDT, CDR2 YNNKEL (reference sequence). The ends were cut back, 1 base at V and 0 bases at J, with 9 bases in the middle. The CDR3 DNA follows: TGTGCCAGCAGCCAAGTACTAGCAAACCAAGAGACCCAGTACTTC. It is translated as CASSQVLANQETQYF.

The gene calls are TRBV19 and TRBJ1-3, with a possible D match to TRBD1 (5 bases). CDR3 length: 15 residues. V lost 3 bases and J lost 0, with 9 bases in between. The germline gives CDR1 LNHDA, CDR2 SQIVND (reference sequence). The DNA for the CDR3 is TGTGCCAGTAGTATGAGACAGAACTCTGGAAACACCATATATTTT. Protein sequence: CASSMRQNSGNTIYF.

The rearrangement uses TRBV10-3 and TRBJ2-7; perhaps TRBD1 as D (5 bases). The CDR3 spans 12 residues. The germline gives CDR1 ENHRY, CDR2 SYGVKD. V was clipped by 6 bases and J by 3 bases, with 9 bases between them. CDR3 residues: CAIRDTYYEQYF. In DNA, the CDR3 is TGTGCCATCAGGGACACCTACTACGAGCAGTACTTC.

This chain connects TRBV6-1 to TRBJ1-5; a weak D match, TRBD1 (5 bases). This CDR3 comprises 16 residues. The V gene lost 3 bases and the J gene lost 2 bases, with 14 bases spanning the gap. The V gene's germline CDR1 is MNHNS and CDR2 SASEGT. The CDR3 sequence is CASSDWRGMGNQPQHF. CDR3 DNA: TGTGCCAGCAGTGATTGGAGGGGAATGGGCAATCAGCCCCAGCATTTT.

The chain recombines TRBV9 with TRBJ1-1, with D possibly being TRBD1 (5 bases). The V and J ends lost 0 bases and 1 base respectively, with 7 bases between them. In germline, CDR1 is SGDLS, CDR2 YYNGEE. The CDR3 has 14 amino acids. In DNA, the CDR3 is TGTGCCAGCAGCGTAGTGACAGCGAACACTGAAGCTTTCTTT. Protein product: CASSVVTANTEAFF.